Shown below are 5 T cell receptor beta chains from a single sample sequenced in a study of T cell responses to AZD1222 COVID-19 vaccine. Using immunoSEQ multiplex PCR, the repertoire was profiled, and TCRdb retains in-frame clones only, with some absent. In the table there are about 120,000 clones, just under 90% of which are singletons. The starting material was peripheral blood, obtained on day 0 of AZD1222 vaccination. The receptors were sampled from an adult in good health.

CDR3 bases: TGTGCCAGCAGTTCCTACAGGGCTAGCACAGATACGCAGTATTTT. Translating it yields CASSSYRASTDTQYF. The gene calls are TRBV27 and TRBJ2-3; TRBD1 is a possible D gene (6 bases). V was shortened by 4 bases and J by 0 bases, with 11 bases between the two germline ends. Germline loops: CDR1 MNHEY, CDR2 SMNVEV (reference sequence). This CDR3 has 15 residues.

This chain uses TRBV10-2 with TRBJ1-5; no clear D gene. Between the trimmed V and J ends, which lost 0 bases and 3 bases, there was a span of 6 bases. The CDR3 is 14 residues long. Germline V lookup: CDR1 WSHSY, CDR2 SAAADI. The CDR3 loop is CASSESRYNQPQHF. The CDR3 DNA reads TGCGCCAGCAGTGAGTCAAGGTACAATCAGCCCCAGCATTTT.

The V call is TRBV19, the J call TRBJ1-5; D may be TRBD1 (5 bases). This CDR3 spans 16 amino acids. Trimming pared 8 bases from V and 0 bases from J, leaving 17 bases between. Germline CDR1 and CDR2: LNHDA and SQIVND (reference sequence). DNA for the CDR3: TGTGCCAGTCCCATCGCCGGGACCGTTAGCAATCAGCCCCAGCATTTT. Translated: CASPIAGTVSNQPQHF.

The rearrangement uses TRBV6-2 or TRBV6-3 and TRBJ1-2; D is undetermined. Germline assignment: CDR1 MNHEY and CDR2 SVGEGT. Trimming took 6 bases from V and 3 from J, leaving 11 bases between them. The CDR3 is made up of 13 amino acids. CDR3 residues: CASSPSGDYGYTF. The CDR3, as DNA: TGTGCCAGCAGCCCTAGCGGGGACTATGGCTACACCTTC.

The gene calls are TRBV27 and TRBJ2-7; perhaps D is TRBD1 or TRBD2 (6 bases each). The V gene lost 6 bases and the J gene lost 0 bases, with 15 bases spanning the gap. Looked up from germline, CDR1 is MNHEY and CDR2 is SMNVEV (reference sequence). The CDR3 spans 15 residues. The CDR3 nucleotides are TGTGCCAGCAGGGCGGGACACCCAAGCTCCTACGAGCAGTACTTC. Its translation: CASRAGHPSSYEQYF.